Presented here are 16 T cell receptor beta chains from one specimen sequenced in a study of T cell repertoires in cytomegalovirus infection. TCRdb ran MiXCR on the reads and lists one entry per CDR3 protein. This sample yields about 470,000 distinct CDR3 sequences, of which approximately 42% are seen a single time; around 45% belongs to the top ten. Their cognate antigens are unknown. Sequenced here: cultured PBMCs, sampled from culture after CMV antigen stimulation. All receptors derive from a human donor in good health (CMV status not recorded). Some clones in this sample may be carry-over from other donors' samples.

V and J are TRBV10-3 and TRBJ2-7; 7 nucleotides match TRBD2. CDR1 is ENHRY and CDR2 is SYGVKD in the germline V gene. The CDR3 sequence is 15 residues long. Trimming at V came to 4 bases and at J to 2 bases, leaving 8 bases not matched to a gene. CDR3 nucleotide sequence: TGTGCCATCAGTGGGATGACTAGCAGTACCTACGAGCAGTACTTC. It translates to CAISGMTSSTYEQYF.

The chain uses TRBV12-3 or TRBV12-4 and TRBJ2-7, with 13 bases identical to TRBD2. The CDR3 spans 17 residues. V shed 7 bases and J 4 bases; nucleotides not matched to a gene: 13. The DNA for the CDR3 is TGTGCCAGCATCGGACTAGCGGGAGAGGTCGAAGAGTACGAGCAGTACTTC. Translated, it gives CASIGLAGEVEEYEQYF.

The chain employs TRBV28 and TRBJ2-6; D unresolved. CDR1 is MDHEN, CDR2 SYDVKM, per germline. This CDR3 has 15 residues. V dropped 7 bases and J dropped 0 bases, with 10 bases sitting between them. CDR3 residues: CASTLRTSGANVLTF. CDR3 coding DNA: TGTGCCAGCACCCTCAGAACCTCTGGGGCCAACGTCCTGACTTTC. Supplemented by reference TRBV28 and TRBJ2-6, the full variable domain reads DVKVTQSSRYLVKRTGEKVFLECVQDMDHENMFWYRQDPGLGLRLIYFSYDVKMKEKGDIPEGYSVSREKKERFSLILESASTNQTSMYLCASTLRTSGANVLTFGAGSRLTVL.

The sample holds a few counts of this clonotype. The chain uses TRBV4-1 and TRBJ2-3; 11 nucleotides agree with TRBD2. Trimming removed 1 base from V and 5 bases from J; junction bases left unmatched: 5. Germline V gene sequence: CDR1 MGHRA, CDR2 YSYEKL. The CDR3 sequence is 16 residues long. The CDR3 nucleotides read TGCGCCAGCAGCCAAGTTGCTAGCGGGGGGAGAGATACGCAGTATTTT. Amino acid sequence: CASSQVASGGRDTQYF.

This chain uses TRBV6-2 or TRBV6-3 with TRBJ2-1; the D gene is possibly TRBD2 (6 bases). The CDR3 is 15 residues long. The germline V gene encodes CDR1 MNHEY and CDR2 SVGEGT. With 5 bases removed from V and 4 bases from J, the gap between germline ends came to 15 bases. CDR3 DNA sequence: TGTGCCAGCAGTCGCCCCGGGACTTCTTACAATGAGCAGTTCTTC. Its protein is CASSRPGTSYNEQFF.

The chain combines TRBV28 with TRBJ2-7; D is undetermined. CDR1 and CDR2 from the germline V gene are MDHEN and SYDVKM. V lost 5 bases to trimming and J lost 6 bases, with 8 bases between them. The CDR3 covers 11 residues. For the CDR3, the DNA is TGTGCCAGCAGTAAACTGGCCGAGCAGTACTTC. The encoded protein is CASSKLAEQYF. The full variable domain, completed using reference TRBV28 and TRBJ2-7, is DVKVTQSSRYLVKRTGEKVFLECVQDMDHENMFWYRQDPGLGLRLIYFSYDVKMKEKGDIPEGYSVSREKKERFSLILESASTNQTSMYLCASSKLAEQYFGPGTRLTVT.

The sample holds many counts of this clonotype. This chain joins TRBV7-2 and TRBJ1-5, with 8 bases matching TRBD1. Germline-derived CDR1 and CDR2 are SGHTA and FQGNSA. This CDR3 is 16 amino acids long. Trimming at V came to 4 bases and at J to 6 bases, leaving 11 bases not matched to a gene. The CDR3 is CASSWSGTGGGQPQHF. The CDR3 coding sequence is TGTGCCAGCAGCTGGTCCGGGACAGGTGGGGGTCAGCCCCAGCATTTT.

This clonotype occurred a few times. The J gene is TRBJ2-3, the V gene TRBV12-5; D may be TRBD2 (7 bases). The CDR3 spans 15 residues. Germline V gene lookup returns CDR1 LGHNT and CDR2 FRNRAP. V was trimmed by 6 bases and J by 4 bases, leaving 17 bases between them. The CDR3, as DNA: TGTGCTAGTGGCAGGGGAGGAGGGGGGGCAGATACGCAGTATTTT. Translation: CASGRGGGGADTQYF.

The chain uses TRBV5-4 and TRBJ2-7; 7 positions agree with TRBD1. CDR1 and CDR2 (germline): SGHNT, YYREEE (reference sequence). This CDR3 spans 15 amino acids. V lost 3 bases and J lost 2; bases outside the gene matches: 8. DNA for the CDR3: TGTGCCAGCAGCTCCCCTGGACAGGAGACCTACGAGCAGTACTTC. Its translation is CASSSPGQETYEQYF.

Ten or more counts support this clonotype. CDR3 loop: CASSFYEGPAFF. CDR3 nucleotide sequence: TGTGCCAGCAGTTTCTACGAAGGGCCAGCTTTCTTT. V is TRBV7-2 and J is TRBJ1-1; D unclear. Germline V gives CDR1 SGHTA, CDR2 FQGNSA. The V end lost 6 bases, the J end lost 10 bases, and 15 bases lay between the germline ends. The CDR3 runs 12 residues.

The rearrangement uses TRBV4-1 and TRBJ2-7; 7 nucleotides match TRBD1. Per germline, CDR1 MGHRA and CDR2 YSYEKL. The CDR3 extends over 16 amino acids. Germline trimming cut 3 bases from V and 3 bases from J; bases unmatched to any gene: 11. The CDR3 bases are TGCGCCAGCAGCCAGGATAACAGGGGCCACAACTACGAGCAGTACTTC. This translates into CASSQDNRGHNYEQYF.

The chain recombines TRBV4-2 with TRBJ2-2; 8 positions agree with TRBD2. The J segment lost 4 bases and the V segment lost 0 bases, leaving 4 bases of the junction unmatched. This CDR3 has 16 residues. CDR1 LGHNA and CDR2 YNFKEQ come from the germline V gene. The CDR3 spells CASSQDRGGGTGELFF. CDR3 DNA sequence: TGTGCCAGCAGCCAAGATCGGGGGGGAGGCACCGGGGAGCTGTTTTTT.

The rearrangement joins TRBV27 to TRBJ2-7; TRBD1 matches at 7 bases. CDR1 and CDR2 from the germline V gene are MNHEY and SMNVEV (reference sequence). CDR3 size: 13 residues. The V and J ends lost 2 bases and 7 bases, in that order; junction bases with no gene match: 5. This CDR3 is CASSLDRDNEQYF. In DNA form, the CDR3 reads TGTGCCAGCAGTTTAGACAGGGATAATGAGCAGTACTTC.

In its sample, this clonotype was seen a few times. The chain has TRBV7-4 and TRBJ1-5; tentatively, D is TRBD1 (5 bases). The CDR3 runs 17 residues. Trimming stripped 3 bases from V and 2 bases from J, with 17 bases between. In germline, CDR1 is SGHVT, CDR2 SQSDAQ. CDR3 loop: CASSFGWTMGGNQPQHF. Here the CDR3 DNA reads TGTGCCAGCAGCTTCGGCTGGACCATGGGGGGCAATCAGCCCCAGCATTTT.

The chain is built from TRBV7-2 and TRBJ2-2; a weak D match, TRBD1 (5 bases). The germline V gene has CDR1 SGHTA and CDR2 FQGNSA. The V gene lost 2 bases and the J gene lost 7 bases, with 8 bases spanning the gap. This CDR3 has 13 residues. As DNA, the CDR3 is TGTGCCAGCAGCTTATTCAGGGACGGGGAGCTGTTTTTT. This gives the protein CASSLFRDGELFF.

This chain uses TRBV7-2 with TRBJ2-5; no clear D gene. The CDR3 is 13 residues long. Trimming pared 4 bases from V and 0 bases from J, leaving 6 bases between. CDR1 is SGHTA, CDR2 FQGNSA, per germline. CDR3 loop: CASSSAYQETQYF. Here the CDR3 DNA reads TGTGCCAGCAGCTCGGCGTACCAAGAGACCCAGTACTTC.